This section outlines one TCR beta chain sequence together with its context. Its antigen is unidentified. Germline V gene lookup returns CDR1 MDHEN and CDR2 SYDVKM. The junction had 9 bases not matched to a gene; V was cut back by 3 bases and J by 2 bases. This CDR3 spans 16 amino acids. This entry comes from a study of T cells in Graves' hyperthyroidism and ophthalmopathy. What was amplified from RNA transcripts were TCR beta CDR3 regions. HTBI primers drove first-round RT-PCR of the TCR CDR3. TCRdb fed the multiplex PCR reads into MiXCR, producing one record per CDR3 protein. The data show some 690,000 distinct CDR3 sequences, roughly a sixth seen once. Findings and limits, study-wide: Clonotypes that were expanded in thyroid above 0.001 mostly appeared in blood too.

Exclusion followed for patients with uncontrolled infection, other autoimmune disease, pregnancy or lactation. Out of 10 ml of fresh peripheral blood came the PBMCs. The chain couples TRBV28 to TRBJ2-5; 7 bases are shared with TRBD2. Sample: blood. The TCR was taken from a man in his fifties with Graves' hyperthyroidism. The DNA for the CDR3 is TGTGCCAGCAGTTTCAAGGGAGGGCCGGTACAAGAGACCCAGTACTTC. As protein: CASSFKGGPVQETQYF.